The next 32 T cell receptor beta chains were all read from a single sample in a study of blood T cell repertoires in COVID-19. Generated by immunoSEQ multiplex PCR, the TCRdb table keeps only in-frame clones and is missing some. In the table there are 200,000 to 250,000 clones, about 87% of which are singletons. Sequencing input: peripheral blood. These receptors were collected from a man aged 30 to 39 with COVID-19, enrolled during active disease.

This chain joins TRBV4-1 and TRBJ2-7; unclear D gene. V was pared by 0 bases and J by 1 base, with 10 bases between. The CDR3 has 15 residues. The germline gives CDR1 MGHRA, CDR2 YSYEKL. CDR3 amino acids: CASSQDPLASYEQYF. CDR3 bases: TGCGCCAGCAGCCAAGACCCTCTGGCATCCTACGAGCAGTACTTC.

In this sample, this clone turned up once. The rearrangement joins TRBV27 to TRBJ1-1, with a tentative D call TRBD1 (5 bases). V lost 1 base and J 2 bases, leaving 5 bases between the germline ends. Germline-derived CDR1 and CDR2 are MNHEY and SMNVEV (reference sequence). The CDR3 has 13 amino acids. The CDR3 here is CASSLWGNTEAFF. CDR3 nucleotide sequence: TGTGCCAGCAGTTTATGGGGCAACACTGAAGCTTTCTTT.

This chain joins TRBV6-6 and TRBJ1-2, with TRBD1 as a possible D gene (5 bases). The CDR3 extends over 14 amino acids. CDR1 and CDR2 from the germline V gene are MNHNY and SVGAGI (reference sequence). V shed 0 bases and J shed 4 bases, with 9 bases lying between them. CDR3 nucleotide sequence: TGTGCCAGCAGTTACTCCCAGGGTCTCTATGGCTACACCTTC. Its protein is CASSYSQGLYGYTF.

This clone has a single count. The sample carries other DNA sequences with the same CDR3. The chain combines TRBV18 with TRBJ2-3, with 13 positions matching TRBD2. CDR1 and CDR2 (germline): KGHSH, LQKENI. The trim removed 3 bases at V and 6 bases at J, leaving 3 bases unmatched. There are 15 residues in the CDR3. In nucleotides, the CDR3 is TGTGCCAGCTCACCCGGACTAGCGGGAGCGGATACGCAGTATTTT. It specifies CASSPGLAGADTQYF.

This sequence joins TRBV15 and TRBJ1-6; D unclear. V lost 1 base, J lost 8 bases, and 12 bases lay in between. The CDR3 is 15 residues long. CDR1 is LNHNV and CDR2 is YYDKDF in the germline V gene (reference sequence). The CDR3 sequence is CATSRGKSPDSPLHF. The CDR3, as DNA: TGTGCCACCAGCAGAGGTAAATCACCAGATTCACCCCTCCACTTT.

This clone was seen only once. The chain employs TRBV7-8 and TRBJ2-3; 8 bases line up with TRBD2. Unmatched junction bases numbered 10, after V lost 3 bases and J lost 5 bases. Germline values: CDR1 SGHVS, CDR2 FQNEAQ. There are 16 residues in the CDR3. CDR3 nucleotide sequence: TGTGCCAGCAGCTTGGGGGCTAGGCGGGGGGAAGATACGCAGTATTTT. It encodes CASSLGARRGEDTQYF.

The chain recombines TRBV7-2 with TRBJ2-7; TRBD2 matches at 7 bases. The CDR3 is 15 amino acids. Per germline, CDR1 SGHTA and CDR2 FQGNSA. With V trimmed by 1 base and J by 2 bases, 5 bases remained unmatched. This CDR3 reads CASSLDGGGAYEQYF. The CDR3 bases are TGTGCCAGCAGCTTAGATGGCGGGGGTGCCTACGAGCAGTACTTC.

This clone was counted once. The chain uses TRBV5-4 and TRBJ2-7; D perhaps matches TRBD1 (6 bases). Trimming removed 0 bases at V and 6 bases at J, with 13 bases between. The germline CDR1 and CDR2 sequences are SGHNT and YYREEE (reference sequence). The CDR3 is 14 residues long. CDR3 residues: CASSLEGRGSEQYF. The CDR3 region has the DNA TGTGCCAGCAGCTTGGAAGGCAGGGGTAGCGAGCAGTACTTC.

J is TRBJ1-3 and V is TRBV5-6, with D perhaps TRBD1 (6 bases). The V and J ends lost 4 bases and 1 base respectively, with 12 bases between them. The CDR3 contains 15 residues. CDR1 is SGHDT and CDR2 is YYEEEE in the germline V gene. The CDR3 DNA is TGTGCCAGCAGCATGGGACAAGTATCTGGAAACACCATATATTTT. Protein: CASSMGQVSGNTIYF.

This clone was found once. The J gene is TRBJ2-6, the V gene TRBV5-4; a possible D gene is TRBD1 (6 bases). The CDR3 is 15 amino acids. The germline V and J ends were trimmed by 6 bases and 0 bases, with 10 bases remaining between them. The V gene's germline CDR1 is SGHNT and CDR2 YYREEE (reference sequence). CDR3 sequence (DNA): TGTGCCAGCACCCTGGACAGCTCTGGGGCCAACGTCCTGACTTTC. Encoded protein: CASTLDSSGANVLTF.

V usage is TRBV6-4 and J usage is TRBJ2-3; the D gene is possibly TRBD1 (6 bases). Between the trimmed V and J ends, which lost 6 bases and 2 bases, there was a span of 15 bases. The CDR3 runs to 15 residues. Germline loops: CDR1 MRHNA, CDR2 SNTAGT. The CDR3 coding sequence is TGTGCCAGCAGCCGTTCCGGACAGAACACAGATACGCAGTATTTT. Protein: CASSRSGQNTDTQYF.

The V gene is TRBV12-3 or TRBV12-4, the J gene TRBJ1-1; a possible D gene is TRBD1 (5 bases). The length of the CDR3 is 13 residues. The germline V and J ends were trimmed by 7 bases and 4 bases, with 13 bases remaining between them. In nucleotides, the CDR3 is TGTGCCAGCACCCCCATGGGGGGCACTGAAGCTTTCTTT. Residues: CASTPMGGTEAFF.

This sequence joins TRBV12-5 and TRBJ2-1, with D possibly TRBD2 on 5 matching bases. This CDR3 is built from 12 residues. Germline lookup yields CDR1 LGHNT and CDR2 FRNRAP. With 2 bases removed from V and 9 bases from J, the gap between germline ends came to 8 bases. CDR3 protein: CASGLTGSEQFF. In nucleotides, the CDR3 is TGTGCTAGTGGTTTGACTGGGAGTGAGCAGTTCTTC. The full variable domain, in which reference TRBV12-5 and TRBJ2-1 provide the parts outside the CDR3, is DARVTQTPRHKVTEMGQEVTMRCQPILGHNTVFWYRQTMMQGLELLAYFRNRAPLDDSGMPKDRFSAEMPDATLATLKIQPSEPRDSAVYFCASGLTGSEQFFGPGTRLTVL.

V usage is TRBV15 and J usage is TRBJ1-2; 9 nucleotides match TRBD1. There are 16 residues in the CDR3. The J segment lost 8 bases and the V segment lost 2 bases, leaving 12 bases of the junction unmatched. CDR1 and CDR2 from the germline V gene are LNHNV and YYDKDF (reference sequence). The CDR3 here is CATSRNYPQGAEGYTF. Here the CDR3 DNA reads TGTGCCACCAGCAGAAATTATCCACAGGGGGCTGAGGGCTACACCTTC.

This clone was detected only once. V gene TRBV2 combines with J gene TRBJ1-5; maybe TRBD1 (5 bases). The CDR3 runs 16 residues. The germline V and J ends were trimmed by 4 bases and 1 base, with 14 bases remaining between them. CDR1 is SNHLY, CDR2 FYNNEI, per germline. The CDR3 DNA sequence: TGTGCCAGCAGTGCCCAGGGTGAGGCCAGCAATCAGCCCCAGCATTTT. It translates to CASSAQGEASNQPQHF.

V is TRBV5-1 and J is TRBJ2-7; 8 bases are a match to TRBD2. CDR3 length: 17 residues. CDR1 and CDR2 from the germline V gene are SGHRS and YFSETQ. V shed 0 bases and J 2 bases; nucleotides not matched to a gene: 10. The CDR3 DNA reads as TGCGCCAGCAGCTTGGCCCCCGGGGGGGGAAGGGCCTACGAGCAGTACTTC. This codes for CASSLAPGGGRAYEQYF.

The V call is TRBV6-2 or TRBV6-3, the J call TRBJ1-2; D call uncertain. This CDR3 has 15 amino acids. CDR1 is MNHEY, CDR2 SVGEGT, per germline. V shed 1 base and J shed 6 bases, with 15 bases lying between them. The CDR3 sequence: CASSYWEPMVHGYTF. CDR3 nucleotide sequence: TGTGCCAGCAGTTACTGGGAGCCAATGGTGCATGGCTACACCTTC.

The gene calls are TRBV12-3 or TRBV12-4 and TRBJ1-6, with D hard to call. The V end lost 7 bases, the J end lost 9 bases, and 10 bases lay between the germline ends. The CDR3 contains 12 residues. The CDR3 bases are TGTGCCAGCATGATCGGAGGTTCACCCCTCCACTTT. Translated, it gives CASMIGGSPLHF.

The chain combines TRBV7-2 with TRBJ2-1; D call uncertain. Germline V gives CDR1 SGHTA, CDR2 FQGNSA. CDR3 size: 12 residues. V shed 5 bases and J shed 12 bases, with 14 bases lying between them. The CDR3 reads CASSTVAFRQFF. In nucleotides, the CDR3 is TGTGCCAGCAGCACCGTAGCCTTTCGGCAGTTCTTC.

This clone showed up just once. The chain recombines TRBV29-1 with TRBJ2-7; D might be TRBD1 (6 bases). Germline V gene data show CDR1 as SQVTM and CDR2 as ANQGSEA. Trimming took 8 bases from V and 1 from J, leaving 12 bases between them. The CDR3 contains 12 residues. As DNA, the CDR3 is TGCAGCATCCAGGGGCTTTCCTACGAGCAGTACTTC. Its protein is CSIQGLSYEQYF.

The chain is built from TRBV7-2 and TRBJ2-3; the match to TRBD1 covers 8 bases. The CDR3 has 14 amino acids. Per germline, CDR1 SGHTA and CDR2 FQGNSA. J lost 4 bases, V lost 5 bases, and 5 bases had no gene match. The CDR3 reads CASSVGQGSDTQYF. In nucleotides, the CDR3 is TGTGCCAGCAGCGTTGGACAGGGTTCAGATACGCAGTATTTT.

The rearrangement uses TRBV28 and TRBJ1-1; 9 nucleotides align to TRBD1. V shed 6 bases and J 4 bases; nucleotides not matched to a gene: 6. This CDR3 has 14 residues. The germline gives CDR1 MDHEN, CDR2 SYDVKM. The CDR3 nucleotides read TGTGCCAGCAGCCCCGGGACAGGGTTCACTGAAGCTTTCTTT. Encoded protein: CASSPGTGFTEAFF.

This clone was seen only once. CDR3 region: CASSQDPGLLNYGYTF. CDR3 coding DNA: TGTGCCAGCAGCCAAGATCCGGGACTGCTCAACTATGGCTACACCTTC. This chain connects TRBV3-1 (or the pseudogene TRBV3-2) to TRBJ1-2; weak D call: TRBD1 (5 bases). This CDR3 spans 16 amino acids. Germline CDR1 is LGHDT and CDR2 is YNNKEL (reference sequence). V shed 0 bases and J shed 2 bases, with 13 bases lying between them.

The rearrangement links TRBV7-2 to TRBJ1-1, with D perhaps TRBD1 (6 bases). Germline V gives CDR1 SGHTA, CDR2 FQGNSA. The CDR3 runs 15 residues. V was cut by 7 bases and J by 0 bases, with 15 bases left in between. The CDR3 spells CASTSNGQLNTEAFF. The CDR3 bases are TGTGCCAGCACCTCCAATGGACAGTTGAACACTGAAGCTTTCTTT.

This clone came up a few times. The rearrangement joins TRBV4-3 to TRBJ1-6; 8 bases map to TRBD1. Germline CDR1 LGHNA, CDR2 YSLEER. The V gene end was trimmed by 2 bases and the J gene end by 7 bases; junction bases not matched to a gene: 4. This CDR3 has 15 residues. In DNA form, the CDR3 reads TGCGCCAGCAGCCAATTGACAGGGGCGAATTCACCCCTCCACTTT. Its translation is CASSQLTGANSPLHF.

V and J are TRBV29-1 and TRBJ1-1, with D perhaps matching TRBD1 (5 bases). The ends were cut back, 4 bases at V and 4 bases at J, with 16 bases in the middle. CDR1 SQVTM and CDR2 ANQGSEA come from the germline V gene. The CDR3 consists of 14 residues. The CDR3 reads CSVARLGRGTEAFF. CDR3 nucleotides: TGCAGCGTTGCCAGGTTAGGAAGGGGCACTGAAGCTTTCTTT.

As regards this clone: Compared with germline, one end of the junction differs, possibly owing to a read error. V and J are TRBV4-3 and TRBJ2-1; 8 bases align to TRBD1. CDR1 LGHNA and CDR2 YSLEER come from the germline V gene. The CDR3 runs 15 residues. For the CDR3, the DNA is TGCGCCAGCAGCCGACGACAGGGGCTCTACCATGAGCAGTTCTTC. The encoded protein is CASSRRQGLYHEQFF.

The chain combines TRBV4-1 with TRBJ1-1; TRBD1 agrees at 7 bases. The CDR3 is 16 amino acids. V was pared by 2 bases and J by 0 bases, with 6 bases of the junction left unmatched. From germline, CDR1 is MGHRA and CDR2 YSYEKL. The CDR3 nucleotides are TGCGCCAGCAGCCAACCGGGACAGCTAATGAACACTGAAGCTTTCTTT. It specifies CASSQPGQLMNTEAFF.

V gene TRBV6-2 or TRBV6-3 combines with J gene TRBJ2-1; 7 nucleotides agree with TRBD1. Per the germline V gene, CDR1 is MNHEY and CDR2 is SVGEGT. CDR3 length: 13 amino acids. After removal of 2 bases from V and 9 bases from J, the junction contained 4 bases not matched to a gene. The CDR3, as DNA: TGTGCCAGCAGTTACCCTCAGGGGGTTGAGCAGTTCTTC. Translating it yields CASSYPQGVEQFF.

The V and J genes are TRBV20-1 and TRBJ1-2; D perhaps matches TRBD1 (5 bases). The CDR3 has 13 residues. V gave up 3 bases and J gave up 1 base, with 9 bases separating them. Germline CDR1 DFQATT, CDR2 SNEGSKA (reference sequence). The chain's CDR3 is CSASNRFNYGYTF. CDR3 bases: TGCAGTGCTAGTAACAGGTTTAACTATGGCTACACCTTC.

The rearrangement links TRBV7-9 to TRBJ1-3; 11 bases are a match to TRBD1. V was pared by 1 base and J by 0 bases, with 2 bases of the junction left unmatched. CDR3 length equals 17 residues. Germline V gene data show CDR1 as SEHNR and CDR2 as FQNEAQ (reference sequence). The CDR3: CASSLGGQGDSGNTIYF. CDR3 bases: TGTGCCAGCAGCTTAGGGGGACAGGGGGACTCTGGAAACACCATATATTTT.

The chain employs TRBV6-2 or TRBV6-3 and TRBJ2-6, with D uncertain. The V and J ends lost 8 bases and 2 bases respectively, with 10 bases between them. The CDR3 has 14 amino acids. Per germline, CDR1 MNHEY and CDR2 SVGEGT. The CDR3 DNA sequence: TGTGCCAGCGGTTTGCAGGCTGGGGCCAACGTCCTGACTTTC. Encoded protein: CASGLQAGANVLTF.